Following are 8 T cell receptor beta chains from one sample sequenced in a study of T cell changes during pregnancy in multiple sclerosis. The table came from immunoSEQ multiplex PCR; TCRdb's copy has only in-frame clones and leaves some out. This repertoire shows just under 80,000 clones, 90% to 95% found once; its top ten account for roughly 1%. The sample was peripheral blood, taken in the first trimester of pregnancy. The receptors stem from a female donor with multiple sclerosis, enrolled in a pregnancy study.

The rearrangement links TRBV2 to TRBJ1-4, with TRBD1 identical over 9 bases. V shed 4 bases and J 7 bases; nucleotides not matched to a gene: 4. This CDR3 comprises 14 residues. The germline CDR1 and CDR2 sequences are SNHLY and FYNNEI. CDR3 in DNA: TGTGCCAGCAGTGTGGGACAGGGCTCTGAAAAACTGTTTTTT. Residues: CASSVGQGSEKLFF.

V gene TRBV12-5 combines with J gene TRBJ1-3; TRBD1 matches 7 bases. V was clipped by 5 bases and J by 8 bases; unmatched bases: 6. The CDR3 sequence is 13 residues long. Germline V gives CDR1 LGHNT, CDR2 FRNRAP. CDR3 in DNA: TGTGCTAGTGGTCCGGGACAGCCATACACCATATATTTT. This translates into CASGPGQPYTIYF.

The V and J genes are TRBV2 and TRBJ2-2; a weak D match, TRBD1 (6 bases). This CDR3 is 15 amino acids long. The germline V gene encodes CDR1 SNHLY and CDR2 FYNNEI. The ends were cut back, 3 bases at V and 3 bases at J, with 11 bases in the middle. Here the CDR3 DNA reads TGTGCCAGCAGTGATCAGGGACATTACACCGGGGAGCTGTTTTTT. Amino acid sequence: CASSDQGHYTGELFF.

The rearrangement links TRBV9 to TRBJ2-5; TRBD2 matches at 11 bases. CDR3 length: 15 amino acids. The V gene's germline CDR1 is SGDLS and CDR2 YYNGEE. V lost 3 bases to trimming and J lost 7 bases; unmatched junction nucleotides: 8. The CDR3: CASSASGGTTGTQYF. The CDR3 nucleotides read TGTGCCAGCAGCGCTAGCGGGGGGACGACAGGGACCCAGTACTTC.

CDR3 sequence: CASSLGRDRNQPQHF. The CDR3 nucleotides are TGTGCCAGCAGCTTAGGAAGGGACAGGAATCAGCCCCAGCATTTT. The chain links TRBV7-2 to TRBJ1-5, with TRBD1 matching 8 bases. V lost 1 base, J lost 4 bases, and 3 bases stayed unmatched. CDR1 SGHTA and CDR2 FQGNSA come from the germline V gene. This CDR3 region has 15 residues.

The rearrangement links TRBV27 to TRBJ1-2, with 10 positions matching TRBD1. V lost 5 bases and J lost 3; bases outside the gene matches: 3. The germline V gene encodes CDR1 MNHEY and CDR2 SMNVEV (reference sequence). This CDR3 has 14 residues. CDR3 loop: CASSAGTGDYGYTF. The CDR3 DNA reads TGTGCCAGCAGTGCCGGGACAGGGGACTATGGCTACACCTTC.

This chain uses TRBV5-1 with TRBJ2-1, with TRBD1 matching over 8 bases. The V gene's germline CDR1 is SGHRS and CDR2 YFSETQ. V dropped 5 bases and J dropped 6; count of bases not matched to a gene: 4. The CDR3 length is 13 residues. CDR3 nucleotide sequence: TGCGCCAGCAGACGTGACAGGGGCAATGAGCAGTTCTTC. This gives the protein CASRRDRGNEQFF.

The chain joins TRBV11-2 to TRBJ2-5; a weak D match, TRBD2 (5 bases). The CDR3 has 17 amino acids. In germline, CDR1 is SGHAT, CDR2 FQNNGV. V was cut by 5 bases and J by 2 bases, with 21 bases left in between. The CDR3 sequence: CASSPRLTGFLQETQYF. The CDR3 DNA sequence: TGTGCCAGCAGCCCCCGATTGACGGGATTTCTACAAGAGACCCAGTACTTC. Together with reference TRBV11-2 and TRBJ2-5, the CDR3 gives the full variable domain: EAGVAQSPRYKIIEKRQSVAFWCNPISGHATLYWYQQILGQGPKLLIQFQNNGVVDDSQLPKDRFSAERLKGVDSTLKIQPAKLEDSAVYLCASSPRLTGFLQETQYFGPGTRLLVL.